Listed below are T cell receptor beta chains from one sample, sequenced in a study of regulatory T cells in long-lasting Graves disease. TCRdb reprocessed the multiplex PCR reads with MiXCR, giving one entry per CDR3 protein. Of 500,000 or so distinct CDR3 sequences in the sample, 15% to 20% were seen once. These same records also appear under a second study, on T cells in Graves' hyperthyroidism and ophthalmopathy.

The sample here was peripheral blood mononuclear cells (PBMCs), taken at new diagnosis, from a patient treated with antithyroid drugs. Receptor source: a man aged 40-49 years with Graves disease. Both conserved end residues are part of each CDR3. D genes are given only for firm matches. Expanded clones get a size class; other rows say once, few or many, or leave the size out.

DNA: TGTGCTAGTGGTTTGGAGTCTAACTATGGCTACACCTTC
CDR3: CASGLESNYGYTF
V: TRBV12-5
size: many
D: NA
J: TRBJ1-2

DNA: TGCAGTGCCAAAAAATCTAGCGCCCGGGATGGGCAGTACTTC
CDR3: CSAKKSSARDGQYF
V: TRBV20-1
size: NA
D: NA
J: TRBJ2-7

DNA: TGTGCCAGCAGTCCAAAGACCAACACCGGGGAGCTGTTTTTT
CDR3: CASSPKTNTGELFF
V: TRBV6-1
size: few
D: NA
J: TRBJ2-2

DNA: TGTGCCAGCAGTTTAATGTCGGGAGAAAACATTCAGTACTTC
CDR3: CASSLMSGENIQYF
V: TRBV28
size: many
D: NA
J: TRBJ2-4

DNA: TGTGCCAGCAGTCCGAGACAGGGGGCGTTGAATGGCTACACCTTC
CDR3: CASSPRQGALNGYTF
V: TRBV27
size: NA
D: TRBD1
J: TRBJ1-2

DNA: TGTGCCAGCAGTTACCGGACCGGCACAGATACGCAGTATTTT
CDR3: CASSYRTGTDTQYF
V: TRBV2
size: few
D: NA
J: TRBJ2-3

DNA: TGTGCCAGCTCACCTGACTATTACACTGAGCAGTTCTTC
CDR3: CASSPDYYTEQFF
V: TRBV18
size: many
D: NA
J: TRBJ2-1

DNA: TGCAGTGCTAGAGATCAACCCTCTGCGGGAGGCTACGAGCAGTACTTC
CDR3: CSARDQPSAGGYEQYF
V: TRBV20-1
size: many
D: TRBD2
J: TRBJ2-7

DNA: TGTGCCAGCAGCTTGGGATTACAGGGGGCGCGTACTGAAGCTTTCTTT
CDR3: CASSLGLQGARTEAFF
V: TRBV5-4
size: NA
D: TRBD1
J: TRBJ1-1

DNA: TGTGCCAGTAGTATCTCAGCGACCACTGAAGCTTTCTTT
CDR3: CASSISATTEAFF
V: TRBV19
size: NA
D: NA
J: TRBJ1-1

DNA: TGTGCCAGCAGCTCTCGGGACTCCTCTCTCGGCTACACCTTC
CDR3: CASSSRDSSLGYTF
V: TRBV11-2
size: NA
D: NA
J: TRBJ1-2

DNA: TGTGCCAGCAGTCACAAAGGCGAACAGTACTTC
CDR3: CASSHKGEQYF
V: TRBV7-9
size: NA
D: NA
J: TRBJ2-5

DNA: TGCAGTGCTAGAGATGTGGGGAACAATCAGCCCCAGCATTTT
CDR3: CSARDVGNNQPQHF
V: TRBV20-1
size: many
D: NA
J: TRBJ1-5

DNA: TGTGCCAGCAGCCCTTTCCCCGGTAGCAATCAGCCCCAGCATTTT
CDR3: CASSPFPGSNQPQHF
V: TRBV6-1
size: few
D: NA
J: TRBJ1-5

DNA: TGTGCCAGCAGTTCGCGGACAGGGGATTCACCCCTCCACTTT
CDR3: CASSSRTGDSPLHF
V: TRBV28
size: few
D: TRBD1
J: TRBJ1-6

DNA: TGCAGTGCTAGAGATCGTTCGGGGGGGCAAGAGACCCAGTACTTC
CDR3: CSARDRSGGQETQYF
V: TRBV20-1
size: NA
D: TRBD2
J: TRBJ2-5